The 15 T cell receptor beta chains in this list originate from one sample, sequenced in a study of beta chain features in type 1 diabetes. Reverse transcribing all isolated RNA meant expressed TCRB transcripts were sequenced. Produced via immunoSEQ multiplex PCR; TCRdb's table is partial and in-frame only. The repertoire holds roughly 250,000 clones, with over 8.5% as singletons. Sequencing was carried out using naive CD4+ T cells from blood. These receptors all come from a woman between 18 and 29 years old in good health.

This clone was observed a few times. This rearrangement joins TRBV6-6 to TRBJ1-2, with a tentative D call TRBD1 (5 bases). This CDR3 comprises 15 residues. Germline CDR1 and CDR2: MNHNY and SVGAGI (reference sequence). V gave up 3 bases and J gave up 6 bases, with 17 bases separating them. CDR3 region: CASSYQRSRANGYTF. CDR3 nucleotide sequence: TGTGCCAGCAGTTATCAAAGGTCCAGGGCTAATGGCTACACCTTC.

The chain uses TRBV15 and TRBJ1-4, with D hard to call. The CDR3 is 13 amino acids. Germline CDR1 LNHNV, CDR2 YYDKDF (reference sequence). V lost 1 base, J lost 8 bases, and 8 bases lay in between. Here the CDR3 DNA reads TGTGCCACCAGCAGAGCCGTACAAGAAAAACTGTTTTTT. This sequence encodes CATSRAVQEKLFF. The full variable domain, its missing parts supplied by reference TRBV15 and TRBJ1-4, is DAMVIQNPRYQVTQFGKPVTLSCSQTLNHNVMYWYQQKSSQAPKLLFHYYDKDFNNEADTPDNFQSRRPNTSFCFLDIRSPGLGDTAMYLCATSRAVQEKLFFGSGTQLSVL.

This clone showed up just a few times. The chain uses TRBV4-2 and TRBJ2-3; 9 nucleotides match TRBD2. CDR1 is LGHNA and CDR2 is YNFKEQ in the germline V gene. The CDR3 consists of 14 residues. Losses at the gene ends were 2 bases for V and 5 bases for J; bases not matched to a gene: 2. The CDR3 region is CASSQWREGDTQYF. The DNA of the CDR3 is TGTGCCAGCAGCCAATGGCGGGAGGGAGATACGCAGTATTTT.

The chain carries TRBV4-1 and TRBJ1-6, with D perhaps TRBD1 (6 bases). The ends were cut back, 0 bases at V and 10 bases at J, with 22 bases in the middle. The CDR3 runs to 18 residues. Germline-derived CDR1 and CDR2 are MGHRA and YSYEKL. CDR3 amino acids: CASSQDMGARTLKSPLHF. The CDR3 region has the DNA TGCGCCAGCAGCCAAGATATGGGGGCCCGAACCCTCAAGTCACCCCTCCACTTT.

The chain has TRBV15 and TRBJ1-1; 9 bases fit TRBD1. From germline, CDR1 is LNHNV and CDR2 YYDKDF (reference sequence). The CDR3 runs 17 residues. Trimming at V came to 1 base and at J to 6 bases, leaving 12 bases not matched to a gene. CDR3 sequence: CATSRGSYRDRVSEAFF. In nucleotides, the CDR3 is TGTGCCACCAGCAGAGGGTCTTACCGGGACAGGGTCTCTGAAGCTTTCTTT.

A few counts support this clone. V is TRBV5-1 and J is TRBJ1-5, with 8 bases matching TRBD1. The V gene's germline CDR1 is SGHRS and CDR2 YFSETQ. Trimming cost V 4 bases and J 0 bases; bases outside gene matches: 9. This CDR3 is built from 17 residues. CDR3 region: CASSAGQGGSSNQPQHF. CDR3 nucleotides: TGCGCCAGCAGCGCTGGACAGGGCGGTTCTAGCAATCAGCCCCAGCATTTT. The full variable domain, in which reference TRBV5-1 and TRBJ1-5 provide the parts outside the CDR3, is KAGVTQTPRYLIKTRGQQVTLSCSPISGHRSVSWYQQTPGQGLQFLFEYFSETQRNKGNFPGRFSGRQFSNSRSEMNVSTLELGDSALYLCASSAGQGGSSNQPQHFGDGTRLSIL.

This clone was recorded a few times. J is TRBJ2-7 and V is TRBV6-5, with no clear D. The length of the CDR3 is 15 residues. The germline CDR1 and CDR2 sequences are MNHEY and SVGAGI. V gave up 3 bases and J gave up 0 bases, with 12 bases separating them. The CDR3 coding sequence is TGTGCCAGCAGTTATATCGGCGGAAGCTCCTACGAGCAGTACTTC. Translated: CASSYIGGSSYEQYF.

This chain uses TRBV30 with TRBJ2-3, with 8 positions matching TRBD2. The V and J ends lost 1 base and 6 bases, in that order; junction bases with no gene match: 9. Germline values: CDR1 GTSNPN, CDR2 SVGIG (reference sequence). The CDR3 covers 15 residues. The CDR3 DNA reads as TGTGCCTGGAGTGAGGCGGGGGGTTCCTATGATACGCAGTATTTT. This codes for CAWSEAGGSYDTQYF.

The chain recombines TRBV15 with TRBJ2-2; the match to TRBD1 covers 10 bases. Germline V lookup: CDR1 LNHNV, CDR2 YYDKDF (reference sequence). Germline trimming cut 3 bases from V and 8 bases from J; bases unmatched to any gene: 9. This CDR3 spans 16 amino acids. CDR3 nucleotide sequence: TGTGCCACCAGCAGGACCCTAGACAGGGGGCAAGGGGAGCTGTTTTTT. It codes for CATSRTLDRGQGELFF.

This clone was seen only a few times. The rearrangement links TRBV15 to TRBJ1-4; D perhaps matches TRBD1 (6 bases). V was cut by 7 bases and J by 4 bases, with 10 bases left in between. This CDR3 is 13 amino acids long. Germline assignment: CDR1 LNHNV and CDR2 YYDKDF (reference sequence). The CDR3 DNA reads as TGTGCCACCACCCAGGGGTATAATGAAAAACTGTTTTTT. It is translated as CATTQGYNEKLFF.

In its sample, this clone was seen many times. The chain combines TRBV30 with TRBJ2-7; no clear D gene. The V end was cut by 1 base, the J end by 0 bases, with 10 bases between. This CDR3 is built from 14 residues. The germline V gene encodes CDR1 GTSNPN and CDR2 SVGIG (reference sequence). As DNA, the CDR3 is TGTGCCTGGAGTGGCTTTAGCTACTCCTACGAGCAGTACTTC. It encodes CAWSGFSYSYEQYF.

Here the CDR3 reads CSVEHPRQGTLHEQYF. CDR3 sequence (DNA): TGCAGCGTTGAGCACCCGCGACAGGGGACCCTCCACGAGCAGTACTTC. This chain connects TRBV29-1 to TRBJ2-7; 8 bases match TRBD1. V was pared by 3 bases and J by 5 bases, with 15 bases of the junction left unmatched. Germline values: CDR1 SQVTM, CDR2 ANQGSEA. This CDR3 has 16 amino acids.

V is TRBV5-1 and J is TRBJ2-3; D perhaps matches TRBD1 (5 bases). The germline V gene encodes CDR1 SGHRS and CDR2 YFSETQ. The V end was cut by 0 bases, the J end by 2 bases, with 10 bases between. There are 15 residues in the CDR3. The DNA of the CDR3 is TGCGCCAGCAGCTTGGGTGACAGAAACACAGATACGCAGTATTTT. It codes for CASSLGDRNTDTQYF.

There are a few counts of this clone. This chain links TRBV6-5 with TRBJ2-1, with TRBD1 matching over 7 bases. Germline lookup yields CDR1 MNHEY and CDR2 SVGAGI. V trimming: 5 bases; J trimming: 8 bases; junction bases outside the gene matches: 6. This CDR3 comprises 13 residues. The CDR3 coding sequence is TGTGCCAGCAGTCTTAAGGGGGCGTATGAGCAGTTCTTC. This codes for CASSLKGAYEQFF.

This CDR3 is CASSQGEGPQHF. CDR3 coding DNA: TGTGCCAGCAGCCAAGGCGAGGGGCCCCAGCATTTT. The chain uses TRBV14 and TRBJ1-5; no definite D call. Trimming took off 1 base at V and 9 bases at J, with 7 bases between the two ends. The CDR3 extends over 12 amino acids. Germline CDR1 is SGHDN and CDR2 is FVKESK.